One and the same sample provided the 13 T cell receptor beta chains below, sequenced in a study of identical twins. TCRdb reprocessed the 5' RACE reads with MiXCR, giving one entry per CDR3 protein. The sample shows approximately 1.8 million distinct CDR3 sequences, under 35% of them seen only once. Material for sequencing was cord blood. The receptors come from a newborn girl in good health.

This clonotype was counted only a few times. V and J are TRBV20-1 and TRBJ2-7; TRBD1 aligns across 8 bases. The better agreement between TRBJ2-5 and the DNA end casts doubt on the J call. The germline V gene encodes CDR1 DFQATT and CDR2 SNEGSKA (reference sequence). This CDR3 spans 16 amino acids. DNA for the CDR3: TGCAGTGCTAGAGCGCTCAGGGGGCGCGAGGGTGAGACCCAGTACTTC. It is translated as CSARALRGREGETQYF.

This rearrangement joins TRBV27 to TRBJ2-3; possibly TRBD1 or TRBD2 for D (5 bases each). Trimming cost V 5 bases and J 2 bases, with 17 bases left between them. Germline V gene lookup returns CDR1 MNHEY and CDR2 SMNVEV (reference sequence). The CDR3 loop spans 16 amino acids. The CDR3 coding sequence is TGTGCCAGCAGTGTCCAAGGGACCATAACCACAGATACGCAGTATTTT. This translates into CASSVQGTITTDTQYF.

The chain links TRBV12-3 or TRBV12-4 to TRBJ1-2; unclear D gene. This CDR3 contains 20 residues. V lost 1 base, J lost 4 bases, and 28 bases lay in between. The CDR3 reads CASSLVFSGLAILYFYGYTF. CDR3 sequence (DNA): TGTGCCAGCAGTTTAGTTTTTTCTGGACTCGCAATCCTATACTTCTATGGCTACACCTTC.

This clonotype has a handful of counts. The gene calls are TRBV6-2 or TRBV6-3 and TRBJ2-5, with TRBD2 identical over 11 bases. Losses at the gene ends were 2 bases for V and 5 bases for J; bases not matched to a gene: 10. There are 17 residues in the CDR3. The germline V gene has CDR1 MNHEY and CDR2 SVGEGT. For the CDR3, the DNA is TGTGCCAGCAGTTACGGCGGACTAGCGGGCGGAGTTGAGACCCAGTACTTC. Its translation is CASSYGGLAGGVETQYF.

This clonotype was found a few times. The chain recombines TRBV13 with TRBJ2-1; no clear D gene. This CDR3 region has 18 residues. Trimming stripped 0 bases from V and 3 bases from J, with 18 bases between. The germline V gene has CDR1 PRHDT and CDR2 FYEKMQ (reference sequence). The CDR3 here is CASSLGLIGWSVYNEQFF. The CDR3 DNA reads TGTGCCAGCAGCTTAGGCCTAATCGGGTGGAGTGTCTACAATGAGCAGTTCTTC.

This clonotype was observed a few times. The CDR3 DNA reads TGCAGTGCTAGAGACAGGGCCGGGGCAACTAATGAAAAACTGTTTTTT. Protein: CSARDRAGATNEKLFF. The rearrangement joins TRBV20-1 to TRBJ1-4; possibly TRBD1 for D (5 bases). V lost 0 bases, J lost 0 bases, and 11 bases lay in between. This CDR3 spans 16 amino acids. The germline V gene has CDR1 DFQATT and CDR2 SNEGSKA (reference sequence).

This clonotype has just a few counts. This rearrangement joins TRBV7-8 to TRBJ2-3; D gene uncertain. CDR3 length: 13 residues. Germline V gives CDR1 SGHVS, CDR2 FQNEAQ. The V gene lost 5 bases and the J gene lost 10 bases, with 16 bases spanning the gap. The CDR3 DNA reads TGTGCCAGCAGCCTGGCCTTAGACGGTTCGCAGTATTTT. Translation: CASSLALDGSQYF.

The chain recombines TRBV2 with TRBJ1-1; unclear D gene. This CDR3 region has 13 residues. V lost 6 bases, J lost 1 base, and 9 bases lay in between. CDR1 and CDR2 (germline): SNHLY, FYNNEI. CDR3 DNA sequence: TGTGCCAGCAGCGGACTGTCGAACACTGAAGCTTTCTTT. As protein: CASSGLSNTEAFF.

The chain has TRBV3-1 and TRBJ2-1, with D hard to call. Trimming cost V 2 bases and J 10 bases, with 6 bases left between them. This CDR3 contains 11 residues. CDR1 is LGHDT, CDR2 YNNKEL, per germline (reference sequence). CDR3 region: CASSQMTEQFF. CDR3 sequence (DNA): TGTGCCAGCAGCCAAATGACAGAGCAGTTCTTC.

This clonotype came up many times. The chain has TRBV10-3 and TRBJ2-7; D possibly matches TRBD1 or TRBD2 (5 bases each). Germline values: CDR1 ENHRY, CDR2 SYGVKD. The CDR3 sequence is 14 residues long. Between the trimmed V and J ends, which lost 0 bases and 0 bases, there was a span of 6 bases. CDR3 sequence: CAISESRGSYEQYF. In nucleotides, the CDR3 is TGTGCCATCAGTGAGTCGAGGGGCTCCTACGAGCAGTACTTC.

The sample holds a few counts of this clonotype. The rearrangement uses TRBV25-1 and TRBJ1-2; 7 bases fit TRBD1. The V and J ends lost 1 base and 6 bases, in that order; junction bases with no gene match: 2. The CDR3 extends over 13 amino acids. Germline CDR1 and CDR2: MGHDK and SYGVNS. The DNA of the CDR3 is TGTGCCAGCAGTGAATTCACAGGGGATGGCTACACCTTC. It codes for CASSEFTGDGYTF.

This clonotype was observed a handful of times. V usage is TRBV27 and J usage is TRBJ2-7; TRBD1 matches 12 bases. The CDR3 is made up of 15 amino acids. Germline assignment: CDR1 MNHEY and CDR2 SMNVEV (reference sequence). After removal of 5 bases from V and 3 bases from J, the junction contained 5 bases not matched to a gene. This CDR3 reads CASSPGTGGIYEQYF. The DNA of the CDR3 is TGTGCCAGCAGTCCCGGGACAGGGGGCATCTACGAGCAGTACTTC.

The genes are TRBV11-2 and TRBJ2-7, with 14 positions matching TRBD2. Germline CDR1 reads SGHAT; CDR2 reads FQNNGV. The CDR3 loop spans 15 amino acids. The V segment lost 8 bases and the J segment 4 bases; nucleotides outside the gene matches: 7. CDR3 region: CASEFRLAGGYEQYF. CDR3 DNA: TGTGCCAGCGAATTTCGACTAGCGGGAGGGTACGAGCAGTACTTC. Filled out from reference TRBV11-2 and TRBJ2-7, the complete variable domain reads EAGVAQSPRYKIIEKRQSVAFWCNPISGHATLYWYQQILGQGPKLLIQFQNNGVVDDSQLPKDRFSAERLKGVDSTLKIQPAKLEDSAVYLCASEFRLAGGYEQYFGPGTRLTVT.